This TCR beta chain was sequenced during a study of blood T cell repertoires in COVID-19. To note about this clone: A much larger clone differs from this one at a single base, so this may be a read error.

The CDR3 contains 14 residues. Germline V CDR1 and CDR2: PRHDT, FYEKMQ (reference sequence). Individuals drawn from under 30 US areas were roughly 18 to 89 years old. Sequencing was performed with immunoSEQ multiplex PCR; in TCRdb, only in-frame clones are kept and a portion is missing. The sample holds roughly 200,000 clones, about 83% seen once. This TCR derives from a woman aged 50 to 65 who had been exposed to COVID-19. Source material: PBMCs or T cells enriched from blood (not recorded which). The rearrangement links TRBV13 to TRBJ2-5; 10 bases are shared with TRBD2. The CDR3 DNA follows: TGTGCCAGCAGCTTTAGCGGGGGGCAAGGGACCCAGTACTTC. Its translation is CASSFSGGQGTQYF.